The 8 T cell receptor beta chains in this list originate from one sample, sequenced in a study of T-cell memory formation after mild COVID-19 listed by TCRdb under 2021. To prepare the library, 5' RACE was applied. Sequencing was carried out with an Illumina NovaSeq 6000. The public reads were quality trimmed at Q25 with fastp and then assembled into clones with MiXCR by TCRdb, keeping productive beta chains. Records with the same CDR3 protein are collapsed into one entry carrying the most frequent genes and DNA. The sample has more than 300,000 distinct CDR3 sequences on record, roughly 13% of them singletons. About 20% of the sample comes from the top ten. Material for sequencing was PBMCs or a T cell subset sorted from them (not recorded which). The origin of the receptors is a man aged 18 to 29 who had mild COVID-19 (a few samples of this study predate the infection). The sample titles of this study are shuffled in the database, so cell type and time point are left out; the donor was told from shared clones.

This clonotype has only a few counts. V gene TRBV6-2 or TRBV6-3 combines with J gene TRBJ2-7; 7 positions agree with TRBD2. The CDR3 is 15 residues long. V shed 5 bases and J 6 bases; nucleotides not matched to a gene: 13. CDR1 MNHEY and CDR2 SVGEGT come from the germline V gene. This CDR3 is CASSPRRGSLGEQYF. Here the CDR3 DNA reads TGTGCCAGCAGTCCGCGGCGGGGGAGTTTAGGCGAGCAGTACTTC.

The chain is built from TRBV6-2 or TRBV6-3 and TRBJ2-7; tentatively, D is TRBD1 (6 bases). V dropped 7 bases and J dropped 2 bases, with 15 bases sitting between them. The CDR3 loop spans 14 amino acids. Germline V CDR1 and CDR2: MNHEY, SVGEGT. The CDR3 loop reads CASNPGQSTYEQYV. In DNA, the CDR3 is TGTGCCAGCAACCCCGGACAGTCGACCTACGAGCAGTACGTC.

The chain combines TRBV7-2 with TRBJ1-1, with D possibly matching TRBD1 (5 bases). The V end lost 6 bases, the J end lost 6 bases, and 14 bases lay between the germline ends. Germline V gene data show CDR1 as SGHTA and CDR2 as FQGNSA. The CDR3 length is 13 residues. The CDR3 DNA is TGTGCCAGCAGTCTCAGACAGATGGCTGAAGCTTTCTTT. Protein sequence: CASSLRQMAEAFF.

CDR3 bases: TGCGCCAGCCGACCCGGACTAGCGTGGGAGACCCAGTACTTC. Protein product: CASRPGLAWETQYF. The V and J genes are TRBV5-1 and TRBJ2-5, with 9 positions matching TRBD2. CDR1 and CDR2 from the germline V gene are SGHRS and YFSETQ. CDR3 length: 14 residues. J lost 5 bases, V lost 7 bases, and 9 bases had no gene match.

The chain has TRBV7-9 and TRBJ2-3; 7 bases map to TRBD1. The V segment lost 2 bases and the J segment 5 bases; nucleotides outside the gene matches: 4. Germline V lookup: CDR1 SEHNR, CDR2 FQNEAQ (reference sequence). This CDR3 is built from 14 residues. As DNA, the CDR3 is TGTGCCAGCAGCTTATTCACAGGGGAAGATACGCAGTATTTT. This translates into CASSLFTGEDTQYF.

The chain is built from TRBV18 and TRBJ1-1; D is unclear. The V end was cut by 0 bases, the J end by 5 bases, with 10 bases between. Germline V lookup: CDR1 KGHSH, CDR2 LQKENI. This CDR3 region has 14 residues. DNA for the CDR3: TGTGCCAGCTCACCACCTGGCAGCCTAACTGAAGCTTTCTTT. This sequence encodes CASSPPGSLTEAFF.

The genes are TRBV27 and TRBJ1-1; D may be TRBD1 (5 bases). Germline V gene data show CDR1 as MNHEY and CDR2 as SMNVEV (reference sequence). The CDR3 consists of 13 residues. V shed 4 bases and J shed 3 bases, with 9 bases lying between them. CDR3 sequence: CASSSEGYTEAFF. DNA of the CDR3: TGTGCCAGCAGTTCAGAGGGGTACACTGAAGCTTTCTTT.

CDR3 amino acids: CASSLRDTTDTQYF. DNA of the CDR3: TGTGCCAGCAGCCTGCGGGACACCACAGATACGCAGTATTTT. The V and J genes are TRBV12-3 or TRBV12-4 and TRBJ2-3, with D possibly being TRBD1 or TRBD2 (6 bases each). Trimming took 6 bases from V and 2 from J, leaving 12 bases between them. This CDR3 comprises 14 residues.